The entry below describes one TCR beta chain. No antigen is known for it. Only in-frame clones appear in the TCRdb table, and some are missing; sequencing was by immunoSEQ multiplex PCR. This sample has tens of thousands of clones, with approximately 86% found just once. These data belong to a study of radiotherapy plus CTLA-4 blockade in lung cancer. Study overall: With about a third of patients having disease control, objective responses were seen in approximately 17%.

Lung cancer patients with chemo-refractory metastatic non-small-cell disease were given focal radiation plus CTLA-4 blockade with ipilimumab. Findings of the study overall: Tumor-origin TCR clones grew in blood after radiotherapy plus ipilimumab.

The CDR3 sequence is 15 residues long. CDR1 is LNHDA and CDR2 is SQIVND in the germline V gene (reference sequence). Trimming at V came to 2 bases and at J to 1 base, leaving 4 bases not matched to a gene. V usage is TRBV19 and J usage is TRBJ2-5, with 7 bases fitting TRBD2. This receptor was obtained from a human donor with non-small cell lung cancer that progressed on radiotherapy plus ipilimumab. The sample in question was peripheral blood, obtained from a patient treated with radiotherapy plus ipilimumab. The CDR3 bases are TGTGCCAGTAGTATACTAGCGGCGCCCCAAGAGACCCAGTACTTC. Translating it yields CASSILAAPQETQYF.